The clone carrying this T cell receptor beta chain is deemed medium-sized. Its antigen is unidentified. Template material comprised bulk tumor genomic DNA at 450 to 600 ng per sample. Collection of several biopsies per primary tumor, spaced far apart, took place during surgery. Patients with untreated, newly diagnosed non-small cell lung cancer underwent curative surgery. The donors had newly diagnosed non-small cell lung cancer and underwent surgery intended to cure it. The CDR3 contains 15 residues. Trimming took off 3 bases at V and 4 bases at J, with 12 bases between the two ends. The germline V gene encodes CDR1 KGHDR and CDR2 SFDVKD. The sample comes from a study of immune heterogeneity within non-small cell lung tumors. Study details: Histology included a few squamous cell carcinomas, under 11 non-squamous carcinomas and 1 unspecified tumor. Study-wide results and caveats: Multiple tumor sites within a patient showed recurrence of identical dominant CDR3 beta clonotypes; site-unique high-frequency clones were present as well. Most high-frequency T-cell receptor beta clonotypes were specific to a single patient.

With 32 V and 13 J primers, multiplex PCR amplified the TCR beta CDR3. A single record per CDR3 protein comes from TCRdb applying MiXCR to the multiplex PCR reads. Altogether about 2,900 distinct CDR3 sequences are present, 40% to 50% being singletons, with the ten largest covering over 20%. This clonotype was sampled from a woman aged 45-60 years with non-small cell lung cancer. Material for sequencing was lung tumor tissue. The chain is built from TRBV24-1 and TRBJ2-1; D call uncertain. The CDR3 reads CATSDPSRRYNEQFF. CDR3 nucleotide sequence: TGTGCCACCAGTGATCCCTCGCGCAGGTACAATGAGCAGTTCTTC.